This TCR beta chain was recovered during a study of PD-1 blockade in classical Hodgkin lymphoma. The V gene lost 5 bases and the J gene lost 0 bases, with 19 bases spanning the gap. The CDR3 sequence is 18 residues long. CDR1 and CDR2 (germline): MNHEY, SMNVEV (reference sequence). TCRdb keeps only in-frame clones here, not all; method: immunoSEQ multiplex PCR. The sample includes about 15,000 clones, about two thirds of them seen just once. Autologous stem cell transplantation was followed by relapse in every patient, and brentuximab vedotin exposure varied. This clone was counted between two and nine times.

The receptor's source is a human donor with classical Hodgkin lymphoma. The starting material was peripheral blood mononuclear cells (PBMCs), obtained before the second cycle of nivolumab. This sequence joins TRBV27 and TRBJ1-4; no reliable D call. CDR3 protein: CASSPRAGSVATNEKLFF. The CDR3 nucleotides read TGTGCCAGCAGTCCGCGAGCAGGCAGCGTAGCAACTAATGAAAAACTGTTTTTT.